This T cell receptor (beta chain) derives from a study of low-dose radiotherapy and immunotherapy resistance in tumors. Study overall: For Cohort 1, fractions of 0.5 Gy were given every 2 weeks, reaching 6.5 Gy overall. Ipilimumab 1 mg/kg every six weeks, together with nivolumab 240 mg every two weeks, was given intravenously to patients.

Time point in this sample: after trial treatment. The treatment denotes: LDRT plus nivolumab, ipilimumab, low-dose cyclophosphamide and aspirin (RACIN trial). It was nivolumab, ipilimumab, aspirin, low-dose cyclophosphamide and low-dose radiotherapy that donors received. Advanced solid tumors without tumor-infiltrating lymphocytes were required for inclusion. This clonotype was picked up many times. cDNA synthesis used a TRAV/TRBV-specific primer set for both chains. The authors amplified TCRs for approximately 20 PCR cycles with a constant-region primer and a V-primer adapter. TCRdb used MiXCR to reprocess the reads, holding one entry per CDR3 protein. The sample holds just over 90,000 distinct CDR3 sequences, 20% to 25% seen once. The clonotype originates from a female donor with ovarian cancer. Source: PBMCs, taken after low-dose radiotherapy plus immunotherapy.

CDR3: CASSRSGTPGSEDTQYF. For the CDR3, the DNA is TGTGCCAGCTCACGATCAGGGACCCCAGGCTCCGAAGATACGCAGTATTTT. The chain has TRBV18 and TRBJ2-3; D is perhaps TRBD1 or TRBD2 (5 bases each). Germline-derived CDR1 and CDR2 are KGHSH and LQKENI. Trimming pared 4 bases from V and 5 bases from J, leaving 22 bases between. CDR3 length equals 17 residues.